This T cell receptor beta chain was identified during a study of shared clonotypes between healthy human individuals. The CDR3 is made up of 18 amino acids. Germline CDR1 SGHAT, CDR2 FQNNGV. Trimming cost V 7 bases and J 0 bases, with 22 bases left between them. The repertoire was sequenced with immunoSEQ multiplex PCR; TCRdb's copy has only in-frame clones and lacks some. The sample holds roughly 640,000 clones, 74% seen once. The donors, all of them Caucasian adults, lived in Nashville, Tennessee. Material: memory CD4+ T cells sorted from blood. Subset indicated: CD45RA-negative fraction. The sequence was obtained from a young woman in good health. The genes are TRBV11-2 and TRBJ1-3, with D perhaps TRBD1 (5 bases). For the CDR3, the DNA is TGTGCCAGCACCTTGTCCCATCCAGGGCTTTACTCTGGAAACACCATATATTTT. This codes for CASTLSHPGLYSGNTIYF.